These T cell receptor beta chains were read from a single sample in a study of cytomegalovirus exposure and HLA in healthy donors. The table came from immunoSEQ multiplex PCR; TCRdb's copy has only in-frame clones and leaves some out. The top ten hold 4.5% to 6% of the sample, which has approximately 100,000 clones, approximately 77% seen once. Sequencing was performed on PBMCs. These receptors were taken from a middle-aged woman in good health and CMV-seronegative. Both conserved end residues are part of each CDR3. D genes are given only for firm matches. For some rows the clone size is stated as once, few or many, or as a class when expanded; others skip it.

>TRBV6-5|.|TRBJ1-1|.
TGTGCCAGCAGTTACTCGGAGCCAAGAATAATGTCTGAAGCTTTCTTT
CASSYSEPRIMSEAFF
>TRBV7-3|.|TRBJ2-5|TRBD2
TGTGCCAGCAGCCGAACTAGCGGGGAGACCCAGTACTTC
CASSRTSGETQYF
>TRBV4-2|.|TRBJ1-1|TRBD1
TGTGCCAGCAGCCCCCAGATAGCAGGGGGCGCGGACACTGAAGCTTTCTTT
CASSPQIAGGADTEAFF
>TRBV4-2|few|TRBJ1-2|.
TGTGCCAGCAGCATCGGGACACCCCATAACACCTTC
CASSIGTPHNTF
>TRBV5-8|.|TRBJ2-3|.
TGTGCCAGCAGCTTGTTAGTTGGTTTCAGTGGAGCGCAGTATTTT
CASSLLVGFSGAQYF
>TRBV28|.|TRBJ1-1|.
TGTGCCAGCAGCCAAGGGGGAGAAGAGTGGGGAGCTTTCTTT
CASSQGGEEWGAFF
>TRBV4-2|.|TRBJ1-1|TRBD1
TGTGCCAGCAGCCCTGACAGGGCGCCGAACACTGAAGCTTTCTTT
CASSPDRAPNTEAFF
>TRBV9|.|TRBJ2-5|TRBD2
TGTGCCAGCAGCGTAGGTCGAGCGGGGGCCTTATTGTACCAAGAGACCCAGTACTTC
CASSVGRAGALLYQETQYF
>TRBV10-3|once|TRBJ1-2|.
TGTGCCATCAGTGAATGGCAGAACTATGGCTACACCTTC
CAISEWQNYGYTF
>TRBV6-1|.|TRBJ2-7|TRBD1
TGTGCCAGCAGTGGGAGGACAGGGTTGGCCTACGAGCAGTACTTC
CASSGRTGLAYEQYF
>TRBV5-6|.|TRBJ2-7|.
TGTGCCAGCAGCTTGTGGGACACGGTCGAGCAGTACTTC
CASSLWDTVEQYF
>TRBV7-9|.|TRBJ1-2|.
TGTGCCAGCAGCGCCAGGCTTGACGGACAGCCAAATGGCTACACCTTC
CASSARLDGQPNGYTF
>TRBV6-5|.|TRBJ2-7|.
TGTGCCAGCAAAGGGTCCAGGCCAGGGTACGAGCAGTACTTC
CASKGSRPGYEQYF
>TRBV12-2|.|TRBJ2-1|.
TGTGCAAGTCGTCCCCCCAGGTGGGACAATGAGCAGTTCTTC
CASRPPRWDNEQFF
>TRBV7-2|few|TRBJ2-7|TRBD2
TGTGCCAGCAGCTCTAGCGGGAGCTCCTACGAGCAGTACTTC
CASSSSGSSYEQYF
>TRBV7-9|.|TRBJ2-2|.
TGTGCCAGCAGCTTAGGTTGGACAGACGAAACCCTCGGGGAGCTGTTTTTT
CASSLGWTDETLGELFF
>TRBV30|.|TRBJ2-7|TRBD2
TGTGCCTGGAGTCTGTCTAGCGGGGTAATCTCCTACGAGCAGTACTTC
CAWSLSSGVISYEQYF
>TRBV5-1|.|TRBJ1-2|TRBD1
TGCGCCAGCAGACCATCCTCGGACAGGGTGAACTATGGCTACACCTTC
CASRPSSDRVNYGYTF
>TRBV6-1|few|TRBJ2-5|.
TGTGCCAGCAACCAACAGGGACCAGAGACCCAGTACTTC
CASNQQGPETQYF
>TRBV7-9|.|TRBJ2-1|TRBD2
TGTGCCAGCAGCTCAGCCCGGACTAGCATATATGAGCAGTTCTTC
CASSSARTSIYEQFF
>TRBV18|.|TRBJ1-5|.
TGTGCCAGCTCACCGACCTCGGGTAGCAATCAGCCCCAGCATTTT
CASSPTSGSNQPQHF
>TRBV10-3|few|TRBJ1-1|TRBD1
TGTGCCATCAGGGGGACAGGGGTACGAACTGAAGCTTTCTTT
CAIRGTGVRTEAFF
>TRBV7-9|.|TRBJ2-1|TRBD1
TGTGCCAGCAGCTTAGTAGGGACAGGATTGTACAATGAGCAGTTCTTC
CASSLVGTGLYNEQFF
>TRBV18|once|TRBJ1-1|.
TGTGCCAGCTCACCAGGAAGACAGAACACTGAAGCTTTCTTT
CASSPGRQNTEAFF
>TRBV6-5|.|TRBJ1-5|.
TGTGTCAGCAAACCCTCCCTAAATAGCAATCAGCCCCAGCATTTT
CVSKPSLNSNQPQHF
>TRBV15|.|TRBJ1-5|.
TGTGCCACCAGCAGAGATAACTCTAATAGCAATCAGCCCCAGCATTTT
CATSRDNSNSNQPQHF
>TRBV19|.|TRBJ2-7|.
TGTGCCAGTAGTATCTCCAGGATGTCGTACGAGCAGTACTTC
CASSISRMSYEQYF
>TRBV11-2|.|TRBJ2-3|TRBD2
TGTGCCAGCAGCTACGTCAGCGGGGGCGGGAGAGATACGCAGTATTTT
CASSYVSGGGRDTQYF
>TRBV20-1|.|TRBJ2-1|.
TGCAGTGTTGGCGGGGACAATGAGCAGTTCTTC
CSVGGDNEQFF
>TRBV2|.|TRBJ1-1|.
TGTGCCAGCAGTGAAGGGGCAGCCCTGAACACTGAAGCTTTCTTT
CASSEGAALNTEAFF
>TRBV27|.|TRBJ1-5|TRBD1
TGTGCCAGCAGTTTAGTAGGGGGCCCTCAGCCCCAGCATTTT
CASSLVGGPQPQHF
>TRBV29-1|.|TRBJ2-7|.
TGCAGCGTCTCCCCCCAGGGAACCTACGAGCAGTACTTC
CSVSPQGTYEQYF
>TRBV6-5|.|TRBJ2-3|TRBD1
TGTGCCAGCAGTCCACATGGACAGGGAACAGATACGCAGTATTTT
CASSPHGQGTDTQYF
>TRBV23-1|.|TRBJ1-6|.
TGCGCCAGCAGTCTATTACTTAGGGGGAATTCACCCCTCCACTTT
CASSLLLRGNSPLHF
>TRBV6-1|.|TRBJ1-2|.
TGTGCCAGCAGTGAAAATCGGGGAGGTAACTATGGCTACACCTTC
CASSENRGGNYGYTF